This T cell receptor beta chain was obtained from a study of tumor T cells in aggressive B-cell lymphoma. The V end was cut by 6 bases, the J end by 3 bases, with 14 bases between. The CDR3 extends over 15 amino acids. Germline-derived CDR1 and CDR2 are SGHVS and FNYEAQ. Measured with immunoSEQ multiplex PCR; TCRdb has only the in-frame clones, and not every one. There are some 5,700 clones in the sample; 65% to 90% occur only once, and roughly 2.8% lies in the top ten. The V gene is TRBV7-6, the J gene TRBJ2-2; TRBD2 is a possible D gene (5 bases). The sequenced material came from tumor tissue. This sequence originates from an adult with diffuse large B cell lymphoma. CDR3 region: CASRKSGLDTGELFF. CDR3 DNA sequence: TGTGCCAGCAGGAAATCCGGACTCGACACCGGGGAGCTGTTTTTT.